Listed below are T cell receptor beta chains from one sample, sequenced in a study of beta chain features in type 1 diabetes. Assay used: immunoSEQ multiplex PCR; TCRdb lists only in-frame clones, some missing. The sample has 150,000 to 200,000 clones; roughly 9% are singletons. Specimen: central memory CD4+ T cells from blood. Every receptor here comes from a woman between 18 and 29 years old in good health. Both conserved end residues are part of each CDR3. Fields, in order: V gene, D gene, clone size, J gene, CDR3 protein, CDR3 DNA. A D gene is named only where the DNA matches it firmly. Where a row states a size, it is once, few, many or the class of an expanded clone; other rows omit it.

TRBV4-3	-	-	TRBJ2-3	CASSRGRGGGLDTQYF	TGCGCCAGCAGCCGTGGGAGGGGGGGCGGGTTAGATACGCAGTATTTT
TRBV2	-	-	TRBJ2-3	CASNKRLTDTQYF	TGTGCCAGCAATAAGCGGCTCACAGATACGCAGTATTTT
TRBV2	TRBD1	few	TRBJ2-7	CASSEQGASYSLQYF	TGTGCCAGCAGTGAACAGGGGGCCTCCTACTCCTTACAGTACTTC
TRBV5-6	TRBD1	-	TRBJ1-2	CASSFSGQPGYTF	TGTGCCAGCAGCTTCTCGGGACAGCCTGGCTACACCTTC
TRBV5-1	TRBD2	-	TRBJ2-1	CASSRGGGRSYNEQFF	TGCGCCAGCAGCCGTGGGGGGGGACGGTCCTACAATGAGCAGTTCTTC
TRBV19	TRBD1	few	TRBJ2-5	CASSTSGQGLQETQYF	TGTGCCAGTAGTACCTCCGGACAGGGCCTCCAAGAGACCCAGTACTTC
TRBV5-6	-	few	TRBJ1-1	CASSSTQNTEAFF	TGTGCCAGCAGCTCAACACAGAACACTGAAGCTTTCTTT
TRBV10-3	-	-	TRBJ2-7	CAISAGGEQYF	TGTGCCATCAGTGCTGGGGGGGAGCAGTACTTC
TRBV23-1	-	few	TRBJ2-1	CASSHLATYNEQFF	TGCGCCAGCAGTCACCTGGCCACCTACAATGAGCAGTTCTTC
TRBV11-1	-	-	TRBJ2-5	CASSLVQETQYF	TGTGCCAGCAGCTTGGTGCAGGAGACCCAGTACTTC
TRBV5-8	-	few	TRBJ1-1	CASSPAAGGTEAFF	TGTGCCAGCAGCCCCGCGGCCGGGGGCACTGAAGCTTTCTTT
TRBV9	-	-	TRBJ1-5	CASSVATMCLDQPQHF	TGTGCCAGCAGCGTAGCTACTATGTGCCTCGATCAGCCCCAGCATTTT
TRBV18	-	-	TRBJ2-3	CASSPRPSADTQYF	TGTGCCAGCTCACCCCGGCCTAGCGCAGATACGCAGTATTTT
TRBV15	-	few	TRBJ2-5	CATSIFHAGETQYF	TGTGCCACCAGCATATTCCACGCGGGCGAGACCCAGTACTTC
TRBV7-2	TRBD1	few	TRBJ1-2	CASSPPGGAKGYGYTF	TGTGCCAGCAGCCCCCCAGGGGGAGCAAAGGGCTATGGCTACACCTTC
TRBV5-4	TRBD2	few	TRBJ2-3	CASSGLAGGATGTQYF	TGTGCCAGCAGCGGGCTAGCGGGGGGCGCTACGGGTACGCAGTATTTT
TRBV30	-	-	TRBJ1-2	CAALSTNYGYTF	TGTGCCGCACTTAGTACTAACTATGGCTACACCTTC
TRBV30	-	few	TRBJ2-1	CAWSVLREREQFF	TGTGCCTGGAGTGTACTAAGGGAGAGGGAGCAGTTCTTC
TRBV13	TRBD1	-	TRBJ2-1	CASSEDRGSEQFF	TGTGCCAGCAGCGAGGACAGGGGTAGTGAGCAGTTCTTC
TRBV21-1	-	-	TRBJ1-5	CASSNRTPYSNQPQHF	TGTGCCAGCAGCAACAGGACACCGTATAGCAATCAGCCCCAGCATTTT
TRBV13	-	-	TRBJ2-2	CASSLGGVNAGELFF	TGTGCCAGCAGCTTAGGAGGGGTGAATGCCGGGGAGCTGTTTTTT
TRBV19	TRBD1	few	TRBJ2-5	CASRVNRGREETQYF	TGTGCCAGTAGGGTCAACAGGGGGCGCGAAGAGACCCAGTACTTC
TRBV11-1	-	-	TRBJ2-1	CASSPQIRQFF	TGTGCCAGCAGCCCTCAGATAAGGCAGTTCTTC
TRBV5-1	-	few	TRBJ1-1	CASSFQGRTEAFF	TGCGCCAGCAGCTTCCAGGGGCGGACTGAAGCTTTCTTT
TRBV5-1	-	-	TRBJ1-2	CASSLAHGGRAGYTF	TGCGCCAGCAGCTTGGCCCACGGAGGTAGGGCTGGCTACACCTTC
TRBV7-2	TRBD2	few	TRBJ2-3	CASSLEAGGRDTQYF	TGTGCCAGCAGCTTAGAGGCGGGGGGGCGTGATACGCAGTATTTT
TRBV7-9	-	few	TRBJ1-1	CASSLAGGNTEAFF	TGTGCCAGCAGCTTAGCCGGTGGGAACACTGAAGCTTTCTTT
TRBV30	-	once	TRBJ1-3	CAWSGGGSSGNTIYF	TGTGCCTGGAGTGGGGGGGGGAGCTCTGGAAACACCATATATTTT
TRBV7-2	-	-	TRBJ2-1	CASRPTQGSEQFF	TGTGCCAGCAGGCCGACCCAGGGCAGTGAGCAGTTCTTC
TRBV5-1	-	-	TRBJ1-5	CASSLEQGQDNQPQHF	TGCGCCAGCAGCTTGGAACAGGGCCAAGACAATCAGCCCCAGCATTTT
TRBV7-2	TRBD2	few	TRBJ2-1	CASSSGLAPNEQFF	TGTGCCAGCAGCTCGGGACTAGCCCCAAATGAGCAGTTCTTC
TRBV5-1	-	-	TRBJ2-1	CASSLTGVYGEQFF	TGCGCCAGCAGCTTGACAGGAGTTTACGGTGAGCAGTTCTTC
TRBV7-9	TRBD1	-	TRBJ1-4	CAGAGTGNEKLFF	TGTGCCGGAGCCGGGACAGGGAATGAAAAACTGTTTTTT
TRBV9	-	few	TRBJ2-1	CASSVGSSYNEQFF	TGTGCCAGCAGCGTAGGGAGCTCCTACAATGAGCAGTTCTTC
TRBV5-4	TRBD1	-	TRBJ1-1	CASSPRQGARNTEAFF	TGTGCCAGCAGCCCGAGACAGGGGGCGAGGAACACTGAAGCTTTCTTT
TRBV12-5	-	-	TRBJ2-1	CASGPTQGHEQFF	TGTGCTAGTGGTCCCACTCAGGGCCATGAGCAGTTCTTC
TRBV28	-	few	TRBJ2-3	CASSGGGTDTQYF	TGTGCCAGCTCCGGGGGAGGCACAGATACGCAGTATTTT
TRBV7-2	TRBD1	-	TRBJ1-5	CASSLRGLRQGISNQPQHF	TGTGCCAGCAGCCTTCGGGGACTTAGACAGGGAATAAGCAATCAGCCCCAGCATTTT
TRBV11-2	-	-	TRBJ2-4	CASSLDRTIPNIQYF	TGTGCCAGCAGCCTCGACCGTACTATCCCAAACATTCAGTACTTC
TRBV2	-	few	TRBJ2-5	CASKGEETQYF	TGTGCCAGCAAAGGGGAAGAGACCCAGTACTTC
TRBV4-3	TRBD2	few	TRBJ2-3	CASSQEGYAGGPTDTQYF	TGCGCCAGCAGCCAAGAGGGGTATGCGGGGGGCCCCACAGATACGCAGTATTTT
TRBV6-6	-	-	TRBJ2-5	CASIRGDEETQYF	TGTGCCAGCATCAGGGGAGATGAAGAGACCCAGTACTTC
TRBV5-6	TRBD1	-	TRBJ1-3	CASSSTGQPHSGNTIYF	TGTGCCAGCAGCTCGACGGGACAGCCGCACTCTGGAAACACCATATATTTT
TRBV5-1	TRBD2	few	TRBJ2-3	CASSVGTTSGTDTQYF	TGCGCCAGCAGCGTAGGGACTACGAGCGGGACAGATACGCAGTATTTT
TRBV10-3	TRBD1	-	TRBJ2-7	CAISESGGQGLEQYF	TGTGCCATCAGTGAGTCAGGGGGCCAGGGGTTGGAGCAGTACTTC
TRBV18	-	few	TRBJ1-5	CASSSGYAGTTNQPQHF	TGTGCCAGCTCATCCGGATACGCCGGGACAACAAATCAGCCCCAGCATTTT
TRBV10-3	TRBD2	few	TRBJ2-5	CAISPTSGAETQYF	TGTGCCATCAGCCCGACTAGCGGGGCGGAGACCCAGTACTTC
TRBV5-4	-	few	TRBJ1-1	CASSLDSGKTSTEAFF	TGTGCCAGCAGCTTGGATTCGGGGAAGACGAGCACTGAAGCTTTCTTT
TRBV19	TRBD2	-	TRBJ2-1	CASSTSGGIEQFF	TGTGCCAGTAGTACTAGCGGGGGGATCGAGCAGTTCTTC
TRBV7-9	-	-	TRBJ2-3	CASSSPTRGGTQYF	TGTGCCAGCAGCTCCCCAACCAGAGGGGGTACGCAGTATTTT
TRBV9	TRBD1	few	TRBJ2-5	CASSAGTGPQETQYF	TGTGCCAGCAGCGCCGGGACAGGGCCACAAGAGACCCAGTACTTC
TRBV2	-	few	TRBJ2-3	CASSFTGLDTQYF	TGTGCCAGCAGCTTTACAGGGTTAGATACGCAGTATTTT
TRBV7-2	-	few	TRBJ1-2	CASSPGFGYGYTF	TGTGCCAGCAGCCCGGGATTCGGCTATGGCTACACCTTC
TRBV5-1	-	-	TRBJ1-6	CASSLLEGGGSPLHF	TGCGCCAGCAGCTTGCTTGAGGGCGGTGGTTCACCCCTCCACTTT